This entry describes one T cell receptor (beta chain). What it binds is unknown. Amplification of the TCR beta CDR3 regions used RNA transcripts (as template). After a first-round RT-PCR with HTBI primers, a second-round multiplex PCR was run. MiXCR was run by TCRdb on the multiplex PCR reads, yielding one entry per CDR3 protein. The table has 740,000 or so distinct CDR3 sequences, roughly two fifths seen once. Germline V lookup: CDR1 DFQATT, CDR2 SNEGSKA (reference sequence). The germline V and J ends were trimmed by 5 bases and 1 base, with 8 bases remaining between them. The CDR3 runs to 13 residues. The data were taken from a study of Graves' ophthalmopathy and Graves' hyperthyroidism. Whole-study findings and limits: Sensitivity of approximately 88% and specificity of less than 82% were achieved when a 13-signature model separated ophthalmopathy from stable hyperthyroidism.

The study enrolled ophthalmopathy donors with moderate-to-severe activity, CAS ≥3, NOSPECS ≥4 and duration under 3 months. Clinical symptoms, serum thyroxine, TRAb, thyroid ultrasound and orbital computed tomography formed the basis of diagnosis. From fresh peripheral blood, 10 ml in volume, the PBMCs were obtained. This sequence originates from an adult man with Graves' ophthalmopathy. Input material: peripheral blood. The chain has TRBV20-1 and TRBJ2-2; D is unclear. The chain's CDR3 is CSAHPGNTGELFF. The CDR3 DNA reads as TGCAGTGCTCACCCAGGGAACACCGGGGAGCTGTTTTTT.